A selection of T cell receptor beta chains follows, all from one sample in a study of T cells in Graves' hyperthyroidism and ophthalmopathy. MiXCR, applied by TCRdb to the multiplex PCR reads, yields one record per CDR3 protein. Of more than 500,000 distinct CDR3 sequences listed, approximately 48% are singletons. What was sequenced was peripheral blood or thyroid tissue (not recorded which). The receptor set was obtained from an adult woman with Graves' disease, either hyperthyroidism or ophthalmopathy (not recorded which). Each CDR3 is given with its conserved first and last residue. Fields, in order: D gene, J gene, clone size, V gene, CDR3 protein, CDR3 DNA. A D gene is named only where the DNA matches it firmly. Where a row states a size, it is once, few, many or the class of an expanded clone; other rows omit it.

TRBD1,TRBJ2-7,-,TRBV20-1,CSLDREMDEQYF,TGCAGTTTAGACAGGGAGATGGACGAGCAGTACTTC
-,TRBJ2-1,-,TRBV7-6,CASSETSSYEQFF,TGTGCCAGCAGCGAGACTAGTAGCTATGAGCAGTTCTTC
-,TRBJ1-1,many,TRBV11-2,CASSRGPNEAFF,TGTGCCAGCAGCCGAGGCCCAAACGAAGCTTTCTTT
-,TRBJ2-7,-,TRBV29-1,CSVVTDGSYEQYF,TGCAGCGTAGTTACAGACGGGTCCTACGAGCAGTACTTC
-,TRBJ1-5,-,TRBV24-1,CATSDWRNNQPQHF,TGTGCCACCAGTGATTGGAGAAACAATCAGCCCCAGCATTTT
-,TRBJ1-5,-,TRBV19,CASSRGFYQPQHF,TGTGCCAGTAGTCGGGGGTTCTATCAGCCCCAGCATTTT
-,TRBJ2-7,many,TRBV10-3,CAISGYEGGEQYF,TGTGCCATCAGTGGCTACGAGGGAGGCGAGCAGTACTTC
-,TRBJ2-7,-,TRBV7-9,CASSSGLGEQYF,TGTGCCAGCAGTTCGGGGTTGGGCGAGCAGTACTTC
TRBD1,TRBJ1-6,-,TRBV10-3,CAISPDRGNSPLHF,TGTGCCATCAGCCCGGACAGGGGTAATTCACCCCTCCACTTT
-,TRBJ1-1,-,TRBV7-8,CASSLSKATEAFF,TGTGCCAGCAGCTTATCTAAGGCCACTGAAGCTTTCTTT
-,TRBJ1-4,-,TRBV5-1,CASSLAQGHGKLFF,TGCGCCAGCAGCTTGGCCCAGGGGCATGGAAAACTGTTTTTT
-,TRBJ1-6,-,TRBV4-3,CASSQGLRSPLHF,TGCGCCAGCAGCCAGGGGTTAAGGTCACCCCTCCACTTT
-,TRBJ1-5,many,TRBV6-6,CASSYQQGDGQPQHF,TGTGCCAGCAGTTACCAACAGGGCGATGGTCAGCCCCAGCATTTT
-,TRBJ1-2,few,TRBV10-2,CASSPGSPTNYGYTF,TGCGCCAGCAGCCCGGGCAGCCCTACTAACTATGGCTACACCTTC
-,TRBJ2-5,-,TRBV7-8,CASSLTQEETQYF,TGTGCCAGCAGCTTAACCCAGGAAGAGACCCAGTACTTC
-,TRBJ1-5,few,TRBV6-5,CASSYYGKGRQPQHF,TGTGCCAGCAGTTACTATGGAAAGGGCAGGCAGCCCCAGCATTTT
TRBD1,TRBJ1-2,-,TRBV7-9,CASSLRQGAPTAYGYTF,TGTGCCAGCAGCTTACGACAGGGGGCTCCGACGGCATATGGCTACACCTTC
-,TRBJ2-5,-,TRBV19,CASSPSSGGETQYF,TGTGCCAGTAGCCCCTCAAGCGGAGGGGAGACCCAGTACTTC
-,TRBJ1-1,many,TRBV29-1,CSAEPQGMNTEAFF,TGCAGCGCCGAGCCCCAGGGGATGAACACTGAAGCTTTCTTT
-,TRBJ1-2,-,TRBV9,CASSAQGTYGYTF,TGTGCCAGCAGCGCGCAGGGGACCTATGGCTACACCTTC
-,TRBJ1-2,few,TRBV7-2,CASSLRTGGSQGRADGYTF,TGTGCCAGCAGCTTACGGACTGGGGGGTCACAGGGCCGCGCGGATGGCTACACCTTC
-,TRBJ1-6,many,TRBV24-1,CATSANSRNSPLHF,TGTGCCACCAGTGCCAACAGTCGAAATTCACCCCTCCACTTT
-,TRBJ2-6,-,TRBV15,CATSTRANVLTF,TGTGCCACCAGCACCAGGGCCAACGTCCTGACTTTC
-,TRBJ1-5,-,TRBV20-1,CSARASDSNQPQHF,TGCAGTGCTAGGGCGTCGGATAGCAATCAGCCCCAGCATTTT
TRBD2,TRBJ2-5,-,TRBV2,CASSESGLAGETQYF,TGTGCCAGCAGTGAATCGGGACTAGCGGGAGAGACCCAGTACTTC
-,TRBJ1-2,-,TRBV7-2,CASSLGGRGGGYGYTF,TGTGCCAGCAGCTTAGGGGGCAGGGGCGGTGGCTATGGCTACACCTTC
TRBD1,TRBJ1-5,many,TRBV19,CASTDRGPYSNQPQHF,TGTGCCAGTACCGACAGGGGTCCCTATAGCAATCAGCCCCAGCATTTT
-,TRBJ1-5,few,TRBV20-1,CSARGTHNQPQHF,TGCAGTGCTAGAGGGACACACAATCAGCCCCAGCATTTT
-,TRBJ2-2,-,TRBV20-1,CSARRGGSTGELFF,TGCAGTGCTAGGAGGGGGGGGAGTACCGGGGAGCTGTTTTTT